This entry lists 18 T cell receptor beta chains sequenced from one sample in a study of blood T cell repertoires in COVID-19. TCRdb keeps only in-frame clones here, not all; method: immunoSEQ multiplex PCR. This table has over 150,000 clones, roughly 80% appearing once. Sequences were obtained from PBMCs or T cells enriched from blood (not recorded which). The receptors stem from a woman in her twenties or thirties who had recovered from COVID-19.

In DNA form, the CDR3 reads TGTGCCAGTAGTCCCCAGGGGTGGGAGACCCAGTACTTC. Protein product: CASSPQGWETQYF. The chain joins TRBV19 to TRBJ2-5; maybe TRBD1 (6 bases). Germline V gives CDR1 LNHDA, CDR2 SQIVND (reference sequence). The V end was cut by 5 bases, the J end by 5 bases, with 12 bases between. The CDR3 contains 13 residues.

The rearrangement links TRBV5-1 to TRBJ2-7; 11 nucleotides line up with TRBD2. The CDR3 is 14 amino acids. Germline CDR1 is SGHRS and CDR2 is YFSETQ. V dropped 2 bases and J dropped 4; count of bases not matched to a gene: 2. This CDR3 reads CASSFSGGAYEQYV. In DNA, the CDR3 is TGCGCCAGCAGCTTTAGCGGGGGGGCTTACGAGCAGTACGTC.

The gene calls are TRBV29-1 and TRBJ1-4, with D perhaps TRBD1 (6 bases). CDR1 and CDR2 from the germline V gene are SQVTM and ANQGSEA. V was cut by 4 bases and J by 4 bases, with 13 bases left in between. The CDR3 runs 14 residues. The DNA of the CDR3 is TGCAGCGTTGGCGGGGGGCTGTTTAATGAAAAACTGTTTTTT. It is translated as CSVGGGLFNEKLFF.

The rearrangement uses TRBV3-1 (or the pseudogene TRBV3-2) and TRBJ2-7; D is undetermined. The CDR3 is 14 residues long. V lost 0 bases to trimming and J lost 4 bases, with 10 bases between them. From germline, CDR1 is LGHDT and CDR2 YNNKEL (reference sequence). The CDR3 loop reads CASSQDPGVYEQYF. CDR3 DNA: TGTGCCAGCAGCCAAGACCCAGGTGTATACGAGCAGTACTTC.

This rearrangement joins TRBV5-1 to TRBJ2-1, with 7 nucleotides matching TRBD1. The CDR3 runs 16 residues. V gave up 1 base and J gave up 0 bases; unmatched junction bases: 4. CDR1 SGHRS and CDR2 YFSETQ come from the germline V gene. The CDR3 spells CASSLLQGISYNEQFF. The DNA of the CDR3 is TGCGCCAGCAGCTTGCTACAGGGGATCTCCTACAATGAGCAGTTCTTC.

V is TRBV4-1 and J is TRBJ2-4; 9 bases are shared with TRBD2. The CDR3 has 22 amino acids. J lost 0 bases, V lost 0 bases, and 18 bases had no gene match. Germline CDR1 MGHRA, CDR2 YSYEKL. DNA of the CDR3: TGCGCCAGCAGCCAAGAAAGGCTAGCGGGATCCCGCTGGTCAATAGCCAAAAACATTCAGTACTTC. This gives the protein CASSQERLAGSRWSIAKNIQYF.

Concerning this clone: Distinct nucleotide sequences in the sample also encode this CDR3. V and J are TRBV5-5 and TRBJ1-1; D gene unclear. The CDR3 has 13 amino acids. V was clipped by 0 bases and J by 0 bases, with 3 bases between them. Per the germline V gene, CDR1 is SGHKS and CDR2 is YYEKEE (reference sequence). CDR3 region: CASSLAVNTEAFF. Here the CDR3 DNA reads TGTGCCAGCAGCTTGGCTGTGAACACTGAAGCTTTCTTT. The whole variable domain, remainder taken from reference TRBV5-5 and TRBJ1-1, is DAGVTQSPTHLIKTRGQQVTLRCSPISGHKSVSWYQQVLGQGPQFIFQYYEKEERGRGNFPDRFSARQFPNYSSELNVNALLLGDSALYLCASSLAVNTEAFFGQGTRLTVV.

V gene TRBV11-2 combines with J gene TRBJ1-3, with D perhaps TRBD1 (6 bases). V was pared by 3 bases and J by 2 bases, with 11 bases between. Germline V gives CDR1 SGHAT, CDR2 FQNNGV. The CDR3 covers 15 residues. CDR3 loop: CASSFNQGTGNTIYF. For the CDR3, the DNA is TGTGCCAGCAGCTTCAATCAGGGGACTGGAAACACCATATATTTT.

The chain has TRBV2 and TRBJ1-6, with D perhaps TRBD1 (5 bases). The germline CDR1 and CDR2 sequences are SNHLY and FYNNEI. The length of the CDR3 is 14 residues. V dropped 6 bases and J dropped 3 bases, with 9 bases sitting between them. The CDR3 is CASSRTLYNSPLHF. CDR3 coding DNA: TGTGCCAGCAGCCGGACACTCTATAATTCACCCCTCCACTTT. Full variable domain (rest looked up from reference TRBV2 and TRBJ1-6): EPEVTQTPSHQVTQMGQEVILRCVPISNHLYFYWYRQILGQKVEFLVSFYNNEISEKSEIFDDQFSVERPDGSNFTLKIRSTKLEDSAMYFCASSRTLYNSPLHFGNGTRLTVT.

V gene TRBV6-5 combines with J gene TRBJ2-1, with D maybe TRBD1 (6 bases). CDR3 length: 14 residues. V was cut by 2 bases and J by 7 bases, with 12 bases left in between. Germline values: CDR1 MNHEY, CDR2 SVGAGI. The CDR3 sequence is CASSYQGRGNEQFF. The CDR3 nucleotides read TGTGCCAGCAGTTACCAGGGGCGCGGGAATGAGCAGTTCTTC.

The chain couples TRBV5-1 to TRBJ2-6; 12 bases map to TRBD2. Losses at the gene ends were 2 bases for V and 4 bases for J; bases not matched to a gene: 4. Germline V gene data show CDR1 as SGHRS and CDR2 as YFSETQ. The CDR3 runs 17 residues. As DNA, the CDR3 is TGCGCCAGCAGCTTTGGACTAGCGGGGACCGGGGCCAACGTCCTGACTTTC. It translates to CASSFGLAGTGANVLTF.

This clone was seen only a few times. The chain joins TRBV28 to TRBJ2-5, with 10 bases that match TRBD1. Germline loops: CDR1 MDHEN, CDR2 SYDVKM. This CDR3 comprises 14 residues. V was clipped by 5 bases and J by 1 base; unmatched bases: 1. The CDR3 loop is CASSRTGGQETQYF. CDR3 DNA sequence: TGTGCCAGCAGTCGGACAGGGGGCCAAGAGACCCAGTACTTC.

In its sample, this clone was seen once. J is TRBJ1-5 and V is TRBV10-3; 8 nucleotides line up with TRBD1. The ends lost 2 bases at V and 5 bases at J; junction bases unmatched: 5. CDR1 is ENHRY and CDR2 is SYGVKD in the germline V gene. The CDR3 has 15 amino acids. The CDR3 is CAISEMDRVDQPQHF. The CDR3 region has the DNA TGTGCCATCAGTGAGATGGACAGGGTGGATCAGCCCCAGCATTTT.

This sequence joins TRBV5-6 and TRBJ2-1; 10 nucleotides align to TRBD2. With V trimmed by 0 bases and J by 9 bases, 3 bases remained unmatched. Germline loops: CDR1 SGHDT, CDR2 YYEEEE. This CDR3 has 14 residues. This CDR3 reads CASSLVSGGFEQFF. DNA of the CDR3: TGTGCCAGCAGCTTGGTTAGCGGGGGGTTTGAGCAGTTCTTC.

This chain connects TRBV18 to TRBJ1-1; tentatively, D is TRBD1 (5 bases). The CDR3 is made up of 14 amino acids. The V gene lost 4 bases and the J gene lost 10 bases, with 19 bases spanning the gap. Germline CDR1 and CDR2: KGHSH and LQKENI. The CDR3 is CASSLGAEAKGAFF. As DNA, the CDR3 is TGTGCCAGCTCACTAGGGGCAGAAGCCAAAGGAGCTTTCTTT. Based on the CDR3 plus reference TRBV18 and TRBJ1-1, the full variable domain is NAGVMQNPRHLVRRRGQEARLRCSPMKGHSHVYWYRQLPEEGLKFMVYLQKENIIDESGMPKERFSAEFPKEGPSILRIQQVVRGDSAAYFCASSLGAEAKGAFFGQGTRLTVV.

The chain uses TRBV6-5 and TRBJ1-1; 10 bases fit TRBD1. This CDR3 has 14 residues. In germline, CDR1 is MNHEY, CDR2 SVGAGI. V shed 8 bases and J 1 base; nucleotides not matched to a gene: 4. CDR3: CASGTGVGNTEAFF. As DNA, the CDR3 is TGTGCCAGCGGGACAGGGGTGGGGAACACTGAAGCTTTCTTT.

This chain connects TRBV9 to TRBJ2-5; D is possibly TRBD2 (6 bases). V was trimmed by 0 bases and J by 6 bases, leaving 12 bases between them. The germline CDR1 and CDR2 sequences are SGDLS and YYNGEE. The CDR3 extends over 14 amino acids. CDR3 nucleotide sequence: TGTGCCAGCAGCGTAGACGGGAGCAGGAAGACCCAGTACTTC. It specifies CASSVDGSRKTQYF.

V usage is TRBV9 and J usage is TRBJ2-3, with D perhaps TRBD2 (6 bases). The germline V gene has CDR1 SGDLS and CDR2 YYNGEE. Trimming removed 4 bases at V and 0 bases at J, with 18 bases between. The CDR3 covers 17 residues. This CDR3 is CASSPRGWAVSTDTQYF. CDR3 DNA: TGTGCCAGCAGCCCACGGGGGTGGGCGGTTAGCACAGATACGCAGTATTTT.